Listed below are T cell receptor beta chains from one sample, sequenced in a study of PD-L1 blockade in urothelial cancer. Measured with immunoSEQ multiplex PCR; TCRdb has only the in-frame clones, and not every one. The sample gives approximately 20,000 clones, 90% of which show up once; 16% is in the top ten. The specimen comprised PBMCs, sampled around atezolizumab (anti-PD-L1) treatment. These receptors originate from a woman aged 55-69 years with urothelial cancer. Each CDR3 is given without its conserved first and last residue.

V,J,CDR3
TRBV5-1,TRBJ2-3,ASSSSGTSGADTQY
TRBV6-6,TRBJ2-7,ASRTGDEQY
TRBV5-6,TRBJ1-5,ASSPRGASNQPQH
TRBV12-5,TRBJ1-4,ASGMTGGNEKLF
TRBV29-1,TRBJ2-3,SAAQGDPGDTQY
TRBV18,TRBJ2-7,ASSARDRGNEQY
TRBV19,TRBJ2-1,ATETGAYNEQF
TRBV10-3,TRBJ2-7,ASSYGSTNYEQY
TRBV6-5,TRBJ2-3,ASSYSRGFGTDTQY
TRBV5-1,TRBJ1-4,ASSLGGGAGTNEKLF
TRBV6-4,TRBJ2-1,ASRPTGVDPYNEQF
TRBV15,TRBJ1-1,ATTGGSRALNTEAF
TRBV28,TRBJ1-5,ASSLSGQHNQPQH
TRBV28,TRBJ1-2,ASSSTRGQFGNYGYT
TRBV29-1,TRBJ2-7,SVAGTGLGYEQY
TRBV6-1,TRBJ2-1,ASSEAPTSLNEQF
TRBV7-2,TRBJ1-1,ASSSGGGITEAF
TRBV28,TRBJ2-7,ASKQGSYEQY
TRBV5-6,TRBJ1-1,ASSLMPPDKGEAF
TRBV30,TRBJ1-5,AWSVKGASNQPQH
TRBV30,TRBJ2-5,AWGGQGQETQY
TRBV28,TRBJ2-7,ASIRTSGGVYEQY
TRBV27,TRBJ1-5,ASRSNVGAPMSPQH
TRBV7-9,TRBJ2-7,ASSLQGFYEQY
TRBV9,TRBJ2-2,ASSVGPTQVGELF
TRBV4-3,TRBJ1-3,ASSQDLFARGYGNTIY
TRBV11-2,TRBJ2-5,ASSLGLALQETQY
TRBV2,TRBJ2-1,ASSIGVGTGQF
TRBV19,TRBJ1-1,ASSRAGTANTEAF
TRBV6-5,-,ASRGTSAYEQY
TRBV13,TRBJ2-1,ASSAKTSGRGHEQF
TRBV6-1,TRBJ1-4,ASSNPTGTGGKLF
TRBV9,TRBJ1-1,ASSQNRDGQKNTEAF
TRBV27,TRBJ2-7,ASSSIGGRSSYEQY
TRBV9,TRBJ2-2,ASSSRPGLIGPTNTGELF